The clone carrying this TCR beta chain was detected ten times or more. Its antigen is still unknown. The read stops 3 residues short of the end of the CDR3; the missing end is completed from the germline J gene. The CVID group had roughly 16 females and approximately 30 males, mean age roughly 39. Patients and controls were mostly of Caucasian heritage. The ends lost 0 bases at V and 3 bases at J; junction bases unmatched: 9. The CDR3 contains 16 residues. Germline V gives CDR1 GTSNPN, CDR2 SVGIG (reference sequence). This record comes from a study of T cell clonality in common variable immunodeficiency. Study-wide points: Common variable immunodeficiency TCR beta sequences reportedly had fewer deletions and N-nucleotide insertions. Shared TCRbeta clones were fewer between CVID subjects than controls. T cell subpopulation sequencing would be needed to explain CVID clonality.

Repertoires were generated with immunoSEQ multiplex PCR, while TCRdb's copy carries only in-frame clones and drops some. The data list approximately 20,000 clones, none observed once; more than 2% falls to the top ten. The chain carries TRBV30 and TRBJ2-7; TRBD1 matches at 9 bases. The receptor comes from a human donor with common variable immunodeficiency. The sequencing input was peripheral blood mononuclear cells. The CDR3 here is CAWSVRHMTGGYEQYF. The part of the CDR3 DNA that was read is TGTGCCTGGAGTGTACGACACATGACAGGGGGCTACGAG.